A single sample is the source of the 4 T cell receptor beta chains below, sequenced in a study of glioma-infiltrating T cells. The iRepertoire nested amplicon-rescue multiplex PCR amplified TCR alpha and beta CDR3s from RNA. One entry per CDR3 protein, called by TCRdb with MiXCR from the multiplex PCR reads. This table holds roughly 16,000 distinct CDR3 sequences, nearly 60% found once. Sequencing input: glioma tissue, nonneoplastic brain tissue, or PBMCs (not recorded which). Receptors were obtained from a human donor with low-grade glioma or glioblastoma, undergoing nonglioma brain surgery, or in good health (not recorded which).

This sequence joins TRBV29-1 and TRBJ2-5; D is unclear. The germline V and J ends were trimmed by 2 bases and 4 bases, with 11 bases remaining between them. The CDR3 has 13 amino acids. Germline assignment: CDR1 SQVTM and CDR2 ANQGSEA. CDR3 amino acids: CSVERPAGETQYF. CDR3 sequence (DNA): TGCAGCGTTGAAAGACCGGCAGGAGAGACCCAGTACTTC.

The chain links TRBV19 to TRBJ2-7; D might be TRBD2 (5 bases). Trimming pared 4 bases from V and 2 bases from J, leaving 15 bases between. This CDR3 region has 15 residues. Germline V gene sequence: CDR1 LNHDA, CDR2 SQIVND (reference sequence). The CDR3 loop is CASSSGPPLTYEQYF. In DNA form, the CDR3 reads TGTGCCAGTAGTAGCGGGCCACCACTCACCTACGAGCAGTACTTC.

About this clonotype: This sequence may be a read error, since a much larger clone differs from it by one base. The chain couples TRBV14 to TRBJ2-3, with unresolved D. The CDR3 has 13 amino acids. V lost 2 bases and J 2 bases, leaving 5 bases between the germline ends. The V gene's germline CDR1 is SGHDN and CDR2 FVKESK. This CDR3 reads CASSQLHTDTQYF. The CDR3 coding sequence is TGTGCCAGCAGCCAATTGCACACAGATACGCAGTATTTT.

V is TRBV7-6 and J is TRBJ2-7, with 9 bases that match TRBD1. Germline V lookup: CDR1 SGHVS, CDR2 FNYEAQ. The V gene end was trimmed by 1 base and the J gene end by 3 bases; junction bases not matched to a gene: 4. This CDR3 is built from 15 residues. The CDR3 nucleotides read TGTGCCAGCAGCTTAGGGCCGGGACAGGGCTACGAGCAGTACTTC. Amino acids: CASSLGPGQGYEQYF. Complete variable domain (other parts from reference TRBV7-6 and TRBJ2-7): GAGVSQSPRYKVTKRGQDVALRCDPISGHVSLYWYRQALGQGPEFLTYFNYEAQQDKSGLPNDRFSAERPEGSISTLTIQRTEQRDSAMYRCASSLGPGQGYEQYFGPGTRLTVT.